The sequence of this T cell receptor beta chain was determined in a study of cytomegalovirus exposure and HLA in healthy donors (dated by TCRdb to about 2017). Study-wide context: According to a later analysis, the roughly 120 validation repertoires were produced on the same platform as the 600 to 850 repertoires of the first cohort. The study combined high-throughput TCR immunosequencing, statistical association of individual TCRs with disease status, and machine learning to predict cytomegalovirus infection status. Besides the first cohort of roughly 700 subjects, a separate validation cohort made up of roughly 130 different subjects was used. The study aimed to test whether signatures of past pathogen exposure could be identified by cataloging public T cell receptors.

The research as a whole found: While some public TCRs were present in many individuals, most TCR sequences turned up only very rarely across donors. A total of fewer than 200 TCR beta chains were listed by the study as associated with cytomegalovirus. A later analysis had no HLA typing for the validation cohort, so co-occurrence there was scored across all 130 or so repertoires. Of the cluster scores, 90% to 95% were above 0 in a later analysis, which found that TCRs clustered in the first cohort also tended to co-occur in the roughly 130 validation repertoires. It was suggested by the authors that the approach could potentially be generalized to other disease states and immunological phenotypes. A few of the identified cytomegalovirus-associated TCR beta chains were confirmed in vitro to be specific for cytomegalovirus antigens. Cytomegalovirus status was reported to be diagnosed by the classifier with high specificity and sensitivity in both the original and validation cohorts.

On this clone itself: No antigen is known for it. No much larger clonotype is one base removed from it; base qualities were not supplied.

V gives up 2 bases and J gives up 3 bases, and the segment between their germline ends measures 6 bases. The germline V gene (reference sequence) sets CDR1 to PRHDT and CDR2 to FYEKMQ. The CDR3 contains 13 residues, cysteine and phenylalanine counted. Only the CDR3 region is kept as DNA, spanning 39 bases read in frame from base 1. The method behind the library was the immunoSEQ multiplex PCR assay. Per the original workflow: A statistical classification framework was built for diagnosing cytomegalovirus status from the catalog of TCR beta chain sequences. Here the immuneACCESS table is served through TCRdb, limited to in-frame sequences with V and J called. Missing clones are a known gap in these copies; in checked studies unresolved V genes cover under half, and the rest lacks a known reason. V, J and clone size derive from that table, while D and trimming were established from the DNA sequence. The sample table contains about 72,000 clones; only one count was recorded for 94% of them. Approximately 2% of the sample comes from the top ten.

Separate from the roughly 650-subject first cohort, the validation cohort of roughly 120 subjects was the group to which the donors belonged. This receptor was identified in a woman in her late teens or twenties in good health and CMV-seropositive. The sample consisted of PBMCs. The sequence links TRBV13 to TRBJ2-3, with a weak D call of TRBD1 (5 bases match). The encoded CDR3 is CASSLPGTDTQYF. The DNA sequence reads TGTGCCAGCAGCTTACCAGGGACAGATACGCAGTATTTT.